The source of this T cell receptor beta chain is a study of cytomegalovirus exposure and HLA in healthy donors. Overall study results and limits: Follow-up analysis found HLA locus-dependent TCR association rates, highest for DRB1 and lowest for HLA-C. Segments of the TCR beta V type were, in most cases, productive about 90% or about 30% of the time in an earlier analysis. The classifier reportedly diagnosed cytomegalovirus status with high specificity and sensitivity.

To note about this clone: The antigen remains unidentified.

The donors (healthy individuals) were bone marrow donors. The PCR employed 60 Vbeta primers together with 13 Jbeta primers. Assay: immunoSEQ multiplex PCR; the TCRdb copy retains only in-frame clones and omits some. This table has 130,000 or so clones, 65% to 80% appearing once. Germline V lookup: CDR1 SGHNT, CDR2 YYREEE (reference sequence). The CDR3 extends over 14 amino acids. V was clipped by 9 bases and J by 2 bases, with 17 bases between them. The clonotype was recovered from a male donor in good health and CMV-seropositive. What was sequenced was PBMCs. The rearrangement uses TRBV5-4 and TRBJ1-2, with D possibly being TRBD1 (5 bases). The CDR3 DNA sequence: TGTGCCACCACGGGTGGAGGGGTGAACTATGGCTACACCTTC. Protein product: CATTGGGVNYGYTF.